This passage covers 17 T cell receptor beta chains from one sample sequenced in a study of T cell responses to AZD1222 COVID-19 vaccine. Clones were read by immunoSEQ multiplex PCR, and TCRdb kept only the in-frame ones, dropping some. Found here are 100,000 or so clones, around 94% of them singletons; the top ten hold 2% to 2.5%. The material sequenced was peripheral blood, taken on day 0 of AZD1222 vaccination. The receptors shown here come from an adult in good health.

The genes are TRBV6-2 or TRBV6-3 and TRBJ1-3; D might be TRBD1 (6 bases). The V end lost 5 bases, the J end lost 0 bases, and 17 bases lay between the germline ends. Germline CDR1 and CDR2: MNHEY and SVGEGT. CDR3 length: 17 residues. The chain's CDR3 is CASSPLGRGLSGNTIYF. The CDR3 DNA reads as TGTGCCAGCAGTCCGCTGGGCCGGGGGCTCTCTGGAAACACCATATATTTT.

There are a few counts of this clone. V gene TRBV28 combines with J gene TRBJ1-2; D not resolved. The CDR3 sequence is 11 residues long. Germline V lookup: CDR1 MDHEN, CDR2 SYDVKM. The ends were cut back, 5 bases at V and 8 bases at J, with 9 bases in the middle. CDR3 in amino acids: CASSMLGGYTF. DNA for the CDR3: TGTGCCAGCAGTATGTTAGGAGGCTACACCTTC.

The chain links TRBV11-3 to TRBJ1-6; possibly TRBD1 for D (6 bases). Germline V gene sequence: CDR1 SGHNT, CDR2 YENEEA. CDR3 length: 14 residues. V lost 3 bases and J lost 9, with 12 bases in between. The CDR3 DNA sequence: TGTGCCAGCAGCTTCGGACAGACAGGTTCACCCCTCCACTTT. This translates into CASSFGQTGSPLHF.

The J gene is TRBJ1-6, the V gene TRBV3-1 (or the pseudogene TRBV3-2); unclear D gene. The V end was cut by 1 base, the J end by 8 bases, with 9 bases between. The CDR3 has 14 residues. Germline V lookup: CDR1 LGHDT, CDR2 YNNKEL (reference sequence). CDR3 DNA sequence: TGTGCCAGCAGCCAAGCCGGGAAGGATTCACCCCTCCACTTT. Translation gives CASSQAGKDSPLHF.

The chain couples TRBV7-3 to TRBJ2-7; TRBD2 matches 8 bases. Per germline, CDR1 SGHTA and CDR2 FQGTGA. The CDR3 runs 15 residues. The trim removed 1 base at V and 0 bases at J, leaving 2 bases unmatched. Here the CDR3 reads CASSLNSGGSYEQYF. The CDR3 DNA is TGTGCCAGCAGCTTAAACAGCGGGGGCTCCTACGAGCAGTACTTC.

The chain links TRBV5-1 to TRBJ2-3; no definite D call. Germline CDR1 SGHRS, CDR2 YFSETQ. V was shortened by 1 base and J by 1 base, with 10 bases between the two germline ends. This CDR3 contains 15 residues. The CDR3 loop reads CASSLKQDGTDTQYF. Written as DNA, the CDR3 is TGCGCCAGCAGCTTGAAGCAAGACGGCACAGATACGCAGTATTTT.

The chain carries TRBV12-3 or TRBV12-4 and TRBJ1-2; D not certain. The V end was cut by 3 bases, the J end by 6 bases, with 8 bases between. CDR3 size: 12 residues. The CDR3 DNA reads TGTGCCAGCAGTTTTAACGGGGATGGCTACACCTTC. Translated, it gives CASSFNGDGYTF.

The V call is TRBV19, the J call TRBJ1-3; 7 bases line up with TRBD1. Germline V CDR1 and CDR2: LNHDA, SQIVND (reference sequence). The CDR3 runs 15 residues. V was clipped by 5 bases and J by 8 bases; unmatched bases: 12. The CDR3 DNA is TGTGCCAGTAGTGAAACAGGGGATCCCGGTGACACCATATATTTT. Translation gives CASSETGDPGDTIYF.

The genes are TRBV29-1 and TRBJ2-1; TRBD2 matches 11 bases. The CDR3 has 14 residues. Germline V lookup: CDR1 SQVTM, CDR2 ANQGSEA. Trimming at V came to 2 bases and at J to 10 bases, leaving 7 bases not matched to a gene. The CDR3 nucleotides read TGCAGCGTTGAACCTAGCGGGAGGAGTTTCGAGCAGTTCTTC. Translation: CSVEPSGRSFEQFF.

Written as DNA, the CDR3 is TGTGCCAGCAGTTACTCGCTAGCAGTGAATGGCTACACCTTC. Protein: CASSYSLAVNGYTF. The chain recombines TRBV6-5 with TRBJ1-2; D unclear. Germline lookup yields CDR1 MNHEY and CDR2 SVGAGI. V was trimmed by 0 bases and J by 6 bases, leaving 11 bases between them. CDR3 length: 14 amino acids.

The chain couples TRBV5-1 to TRBJ2-7; D is ambiguous. The CDR3 covers 13 residues. Germline V gene data show CDR1 as SGHRS and CDR2 as YFSETQ. V was clipped by 2 bases and J by 0 bases, with 6 bases between them. This CDR3 is CASSFPSSYEQYF. The DNA of the CDR3 is TGCGCCAGCAGCTTCCCGAGCTCCTACGAGCAGTACTTC.

The chain recombines TRBV6-5 with TRBJ2-7; TRBD1 matches 10 bases. CDR1 and CDR2 from the germline V gene are MNHEY and SVGAGI. The CDR3 runs 15 residues. Unmatched junction bases numbered 5, after V lost 5 bases and J lost 1 base. CDR3 loop: CASSPRTGGSYEQYF. The CDR3 bases are TGTGCCAGCAGTCCTAGGACAGGGGGTTCCTACGAGCAGTACTTC.

V is TRBV3-1 (or the pseudogene TRBV3-2) and J is TRBJ2-7, with D perhaps TRBD1 or TRBD2 (5 bases each). Germline V gene sequence: CDR1 LGHDT, CDR2 YNNKEL (reference sequence). The CDR3 is made up of 12 amino acids. Trimming pared 5 bases from V and 6 bases from J, leaving 11 bases between. The CDR3 DNA sequence: TGTGCCAGCAGCGGGAGCAGGGTCGAGCAGTACTTC. Its translation: CASSGSRVEQYF.

The CDR3, as DNA: TGTGCCACCGAGGACCAAGAGAACACTGAAGCTTTCTTT. This codes for CATEDQENTEAFF. The chain is built from TRBV6-5 and TRBJ1-1; D unresolved. The CDR3 length is 13 residues. CDR1 is MNHEY, CDR2 SVGAGI, per germline. V was shortened by 10 bases and J by 1 base, with 13 bases between the two germline ends.

V gene TRBV7-3 combines with J gene TRBJ1-5; D possibly corresponds to TRBD1 (5 bases). Germline V gene data show CDR1 as SGHTA and CDR2 as FQGTGA. Trimming left V 4 bases short and J 4 bases short, with 8 bases between. The CDR3 is made up of 13 amino acids. CDR3 sequence reads: CASSSGPNQPQHF. The CDR3 nucleotides read TGTGCCAGCAGCTCGGGACCAAATCAGCCCCAGCATTTT.

J is TRBJ2-2 and V is TRBV19; D tentatively fits TRBD1 or TRBD2 (5 bases each). Deletions cut 5 bases from V and 0 bases from J, with 19 bases between. Germline-derived CDR1 and CDR2 are LNHDA and SQIVND (reference sequence). The CDR3 consists of 18 residues. CDR3: CASSPIGVGPPNTGELFF. CDR3 in DNA: TGTGCCAGTAGTCCCATTGGGGTGGGACCACCGAACACCGGGGAGCTGTTTTTT.

J is TRBJ1-1 and V is TRBV19, with 12 bases matching TRBD1. V lost 2 bases and J lost 10; bases outside the gene matches: 14. Germline lookup yields CDR1 LNHDA and CDR2 SQIVND (reference sequence). The CDR3 runs 17 residues. CDR3 in DNA: TGTGCCAGTAGTATATACTCCAGGGACAGGGGGCAGTCCGCAGCTTTCTTT. Amino acid sequence: CASSIYSRDRGQSAAFF.